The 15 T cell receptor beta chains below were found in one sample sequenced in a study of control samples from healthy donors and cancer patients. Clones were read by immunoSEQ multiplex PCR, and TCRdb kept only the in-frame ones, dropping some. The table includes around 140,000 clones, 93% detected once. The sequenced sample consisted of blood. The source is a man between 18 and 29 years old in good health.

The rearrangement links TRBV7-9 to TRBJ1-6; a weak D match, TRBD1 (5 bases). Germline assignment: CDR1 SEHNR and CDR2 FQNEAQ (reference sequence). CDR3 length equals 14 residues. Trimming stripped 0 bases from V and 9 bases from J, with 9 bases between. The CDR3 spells CASSLAPRGSPLHF. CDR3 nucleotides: TGTGCCAGCAGCTTAGCACCTAGGGGTTCACCCCTCCACTTT.

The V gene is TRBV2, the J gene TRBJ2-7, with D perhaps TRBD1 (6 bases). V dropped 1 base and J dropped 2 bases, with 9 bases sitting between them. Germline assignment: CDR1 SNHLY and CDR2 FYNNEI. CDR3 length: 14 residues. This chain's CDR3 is CASSEGGQTYEQYF. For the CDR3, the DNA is TGTGCCAGCAGTGAAGGGGGGCAGACCTACGAGCAGTACTTC.

CDR3 residues: CASSSSGGEQFF. The CDR3 nucleotides are TGTGCCAGCAGCTCCTCCGGTGGTGAGCAGTTCTTC. The J gene is TRBJ2-1, the V gene TRBV6-5; no clear D. Germline CDR1 reads MNHEY; CDR2 reads SVGAGI. The V end lost 6 bases, the J end lost 9 bases, and 12 bases lay between the germline ends. CDR3 length: 12 residues.

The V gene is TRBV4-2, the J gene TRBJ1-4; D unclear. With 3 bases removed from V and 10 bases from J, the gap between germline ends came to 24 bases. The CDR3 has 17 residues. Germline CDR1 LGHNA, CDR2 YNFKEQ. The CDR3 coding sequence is TGTGCCAGCAGCCAGCCCAGATCTACGTCCGGGCTTGTAAAACTGTTTTTT. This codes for CASSQPRSTSGLVKLFF.

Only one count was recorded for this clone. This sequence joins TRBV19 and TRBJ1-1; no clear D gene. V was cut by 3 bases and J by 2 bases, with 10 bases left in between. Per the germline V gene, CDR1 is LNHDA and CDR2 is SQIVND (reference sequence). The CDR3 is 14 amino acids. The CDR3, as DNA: TGTGCCAGTAGTATTGGGCCGAGAAACACTGAAGCTTTCTTT. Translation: CASSIGPRNTEAFF.

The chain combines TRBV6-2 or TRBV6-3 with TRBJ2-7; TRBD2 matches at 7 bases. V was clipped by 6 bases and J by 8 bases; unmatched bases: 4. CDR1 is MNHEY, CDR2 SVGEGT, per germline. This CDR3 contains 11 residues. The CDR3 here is CASSPSGKQYF. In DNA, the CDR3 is TGTGCCAGCAGCCCTAGCGGAAAGCAGTACTTC.

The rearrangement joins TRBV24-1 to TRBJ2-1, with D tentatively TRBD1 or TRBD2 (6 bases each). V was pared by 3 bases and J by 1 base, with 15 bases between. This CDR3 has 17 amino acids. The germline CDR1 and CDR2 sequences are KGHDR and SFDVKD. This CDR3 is CATSDRGTSVSYNEQFF. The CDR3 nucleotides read TGTGCCACCAGTGATAGGGGGACTTCGGTATCCTACAATGAGCAGTTCTTC.

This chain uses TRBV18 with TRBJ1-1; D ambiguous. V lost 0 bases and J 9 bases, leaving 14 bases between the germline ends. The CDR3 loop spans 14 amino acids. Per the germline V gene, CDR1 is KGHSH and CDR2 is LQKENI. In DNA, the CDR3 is TGTGCCAGCTCACCACCTCTAATAGACGGGCAAGCTTTCTTT. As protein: CASSPPLIDGQAFF.

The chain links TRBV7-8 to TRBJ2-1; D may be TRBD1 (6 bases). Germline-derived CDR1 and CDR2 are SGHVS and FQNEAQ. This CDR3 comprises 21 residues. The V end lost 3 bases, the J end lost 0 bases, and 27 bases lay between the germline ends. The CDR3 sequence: CASSLLYRDTREDSSYNEQFF. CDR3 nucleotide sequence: TGTGCCAGCAGCTTGCTCTACCGGGACACCAGAGAGGATAGCTCCTACAATGAGCAGTTCTTC.

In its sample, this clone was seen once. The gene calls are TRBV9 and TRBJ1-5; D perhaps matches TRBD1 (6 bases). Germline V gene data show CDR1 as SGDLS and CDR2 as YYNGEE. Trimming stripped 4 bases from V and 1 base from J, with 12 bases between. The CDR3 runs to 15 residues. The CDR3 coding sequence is TGTGCCAGCAGCCCGGACAGTGCGAGCAATCAGCCCCAGCATTTT. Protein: CASSPDSASNQPQHF.

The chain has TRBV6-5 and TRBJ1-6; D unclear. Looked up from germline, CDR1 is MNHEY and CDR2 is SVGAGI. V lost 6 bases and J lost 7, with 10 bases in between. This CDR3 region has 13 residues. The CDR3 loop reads CASSLEGNSPLHF. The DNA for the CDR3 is TGTGCCAGCAGCCTGGAGGGCAATTCACCCCTCCACTTT.

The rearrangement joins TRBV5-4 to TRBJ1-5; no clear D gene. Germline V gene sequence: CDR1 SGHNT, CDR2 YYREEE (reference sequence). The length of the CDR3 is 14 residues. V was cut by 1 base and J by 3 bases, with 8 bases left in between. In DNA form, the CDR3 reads TGTGCCAGCAGCTTGTCCCCTCTCAATCAGCCCCAGCATTTT. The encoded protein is CASSLSPLNQPQHF.

CDR3 in DNA: TGTGCCAGTAGTATCAGACAGGTCAACTATGGCTACACCTTC. Encoded protein: CASSIRQVNYGYTF. This chain uses TRBV19 with TRBJ1-2; D might be TRBD1 (6 bases). Trimming left V 3 bases short and J 2 bases short, with 10 bases between. CDR3 length: 14 amino acids. Germline-derived CDR1 and CDR2 are LNHDA and SQIVND (reference sequence).

The CDR3 region is CASSLRDIQREQYF. The DNA for the CDR3 is TGCGCCAGCAGCCTCCGGGACATCCAGCGCGAGCAGTACTTC. The rearrangement links TRBV4-1 to TRBJ2-7; a weak D match, TRBD1 (6 bases). Germline V gene lookup returns CDR1 MGHRA and CDR2 YSYEKL. The CDR3 consists of 14 residues. Trimming removed 4 bases at V and 6 bases at J, with 16 bases between.

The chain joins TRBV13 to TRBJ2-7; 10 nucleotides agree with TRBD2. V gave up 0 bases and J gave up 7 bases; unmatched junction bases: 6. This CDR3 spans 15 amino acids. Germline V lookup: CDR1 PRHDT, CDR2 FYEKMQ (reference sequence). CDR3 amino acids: CASSLGASGSREQYF. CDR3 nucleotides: TGTGCCAGCAGCTTAGGGGCTAGCGGGAGTAGGGAGCAGTACTTC.